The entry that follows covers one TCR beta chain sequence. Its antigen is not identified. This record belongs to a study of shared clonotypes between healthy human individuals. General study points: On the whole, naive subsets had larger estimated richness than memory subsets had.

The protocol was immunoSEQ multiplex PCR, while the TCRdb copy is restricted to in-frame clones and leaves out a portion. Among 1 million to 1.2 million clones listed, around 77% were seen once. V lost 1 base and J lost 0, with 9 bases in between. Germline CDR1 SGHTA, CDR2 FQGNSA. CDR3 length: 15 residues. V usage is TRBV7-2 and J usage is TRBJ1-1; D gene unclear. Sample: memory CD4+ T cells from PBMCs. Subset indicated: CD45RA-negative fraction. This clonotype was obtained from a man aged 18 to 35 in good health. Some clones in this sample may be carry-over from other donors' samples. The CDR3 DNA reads TGTGCCAGCAGCTTAGGGGGAGGGCTGAACACTGAAGCTTTCTTT. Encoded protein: CASSLGGGLNTEAFF. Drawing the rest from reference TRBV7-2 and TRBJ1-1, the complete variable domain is GAGVSQSPSNKVTEKGKDVELRCDPISGHTALYWYRQSLGQGLEFLIYFQGNSAPDKSGLPSDRFSAERTGGSVSTLTIQRTQQEDSAVYLCASSLGGGLNTEAFFGQGTRLTVV.